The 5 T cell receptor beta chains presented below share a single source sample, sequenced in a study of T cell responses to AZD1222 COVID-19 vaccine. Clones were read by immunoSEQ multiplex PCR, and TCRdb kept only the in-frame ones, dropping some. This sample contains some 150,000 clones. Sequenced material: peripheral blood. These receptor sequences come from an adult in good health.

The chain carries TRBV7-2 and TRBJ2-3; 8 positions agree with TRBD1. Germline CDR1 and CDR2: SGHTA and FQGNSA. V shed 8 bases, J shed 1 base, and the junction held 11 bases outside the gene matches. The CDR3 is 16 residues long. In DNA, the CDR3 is TGTGCCAGCTCGCGGCAGGGGGCGGGTGGCACAGATACGCAGTATTTT. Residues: CASSRQGAGGTDTQYF.

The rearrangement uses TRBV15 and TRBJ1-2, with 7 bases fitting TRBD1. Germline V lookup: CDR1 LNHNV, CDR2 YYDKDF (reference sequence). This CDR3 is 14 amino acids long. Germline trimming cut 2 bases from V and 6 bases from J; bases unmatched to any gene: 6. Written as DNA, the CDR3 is TGTGCCACCAGCAGAACCGGGACAGTGGATGGCTACACCTTC. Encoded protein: CATSRTGTVDGYTF.

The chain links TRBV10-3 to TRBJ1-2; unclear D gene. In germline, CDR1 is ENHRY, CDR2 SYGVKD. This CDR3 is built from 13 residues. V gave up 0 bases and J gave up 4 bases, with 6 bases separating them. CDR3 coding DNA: TGTGCCATCAGTGAGTCACCAGTCTATGGCTACACCTTC. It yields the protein CAISESPVYGYTF.

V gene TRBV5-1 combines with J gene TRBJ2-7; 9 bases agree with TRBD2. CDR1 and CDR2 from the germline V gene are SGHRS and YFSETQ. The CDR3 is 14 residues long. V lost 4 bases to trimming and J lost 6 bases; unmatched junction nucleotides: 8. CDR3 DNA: TGCGCCAGCAGCATCCAAGCGGGGGGATCCGAGCAGTACTTC. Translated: CASSIQAGGSEQYF.

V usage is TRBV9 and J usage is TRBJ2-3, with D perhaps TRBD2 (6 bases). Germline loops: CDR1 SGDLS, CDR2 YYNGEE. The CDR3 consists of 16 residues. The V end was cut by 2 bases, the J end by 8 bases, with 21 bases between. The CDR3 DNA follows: TGTGCCAGCAGCGTCTCACCCGGGACTCAGGCCCGTACGCAGTATTTT. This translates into CASSVSPGTQARTQYF.